The sequence of this T cell receptor beta chain was determined in a study of regulatory T cells in long-lasting Graves disease. To make TCR beta libraries, researchers used iRepertoire HTBI primers and Arm-PCR of CDR3 regions. TCRdb analysed the multiplex PCR reads with MiXCR anew, one entry per CDR3 protein. The table lists 300,000 or so distinct CDR3 sequences, around 20% of them singletons. This clonotype was counted a few times. The length of the CDR3 is 14 residues. Germline CDR1 and CDR2: SGHVS and FNYEAQ. V dropped 3 bases and J dropped 1; count of bases not matched to a gene: 3. The time point here: persistent/refractory GD, antithyroid drugs over 5 years with positive TRAb. PBMC RNA served as the TCR library source. Each of the patients was recruited from an endocrinology department situated in Xi'an, China. Staff drew roughly 10 milliliters of peripheral blood into EDTA tubes.

The chain uses TRBV7-6 and TRBJ2-7, with 7 nucleotides matching TRBD1. This sequence originates from a female donor with Graves disease. The sample consisted of peripheral blood mononuclear cells (PBMCs), taken when the disease was refractory, from a patient treated with antithyroid drugs. The CDR3 is CASSFDRVSYEQYF. As DNA, the CDR3 is TGTGCCAGCAGCTTCGACAGGGTATCCTACGAGCAGTACTTC.